The T cell receptor beta chain described here comes from a study of blood T cell repertoires in COVID-19. The wider study: Collection of acute and convalescent COVID-19 samples took place in the United States, Italy and Spain. Sample material is recorded as cDNA or gDNA derived from T cells, B-cell-depleted T cells, or PBMCs.

This clone is a singleton in its sample. Profiled with immunoSEQ multiplex PCR; TCRdb holds only in-frame clones, not every one. There are about 190,000 clones in the sample; around four fifths occur only once, and about a fifth lies in the top ten. Germline V gene sequence: CDR1 SGHAT, CDR2 FQNNGV. This CDR3 has 15 residues. After removal of 0 bases from V and 10 bases from J, the junction contained 8 bases not matched to a gene. The source is a human donor in a cohort sampled during active COVID-19. V usage is TRBV11-2 and J usage is TRBJ1-1; 10 bases are a match to TRBD1. Sequenced: peripheral blood. This CDR3 reads CASSLDWGTGEVAFF. The CDR3 bases are TGTGCCAGCAGCTTAGATTGGGGGACAGGGGAGGTAGCTTTCTTT.